This TCR beta chain originates from a study of CD8+CD57+ T cells in acquired aplastic anemia. Study at large: The average for DNA from sorted CD4+ and CD8+ cells was approximately 3.2 ug.

Selection for sequencing was limited to patients who had shown CD8+CD57+ cell expansion by flow cytometry. Severe acquired aplastic anemia was present in every patient. At blood sampling, none of the patients had yet received therapy. Genomic DNA was employed as the template in profiling TCR beta VDJ and CDR3. From the reads, TCRdb called clonotypes with MiXCR, one entry per CDR3 protein. In the table there are around 150,000 distinct CDR3 sequences, around 48% of which are singletons. The study, taken as a whole, reports: Overlap between patients and controls comprised twenty-nine CD8+ CDR3 sequences.

Trimming removed 2 bases at V and 11 bases at J, with 12 bases between. Germline V lookup: CDR1 MGHRA, CDR2 YSYEKL. CDR3 size: 13 residues. Concerning this clonotype itself: The antigen is not known.

The chain employs TRBV4-1 and TRBJ1-4; D perhaps matches TRBD1 (5 bases). This sequence originates from a human donor with aplastic anemia. What was sequenced was sorted CD4+, CD8+, or CD8+CD57+ T cells (not recorded which) from PBMCs. CDR3 sequence: CASSQIRGEKLFF. CDR3 bases: TGCGCCAGCAGCCAAATTCGGGGGGAGAAACTGTTTTTT.